Listed below are T cell receptor beta chains from one sample, sequenced in a study of cytotoxic CD8 clonotypes in ibrutinib-treated CLL. Repertoires were generated with immunoSEQ multiplex PCR, while TCRdb's copy carries only in-frame clones and drops some. The sample gives about 310,000 clones, about 80% of which show up once; roughly 7% is in the top ten. Specimen: PBMCs, collected before ibrutinib treatment. The receptor set was obtained from a human donor with chronic lymphocytic leukemia. Each CDR3 is given with its conserved first and last residue. The D gene is left open where the match is weak. Size is omitted from some rows. Given values are once, few, many or a class for expanded clones.

d_gene	abundance	v_gene	len	j_gene	CDR3nt	CDR3aa
TRBD2	NA	TRBV30	17	TRBJ2-7	TGTGCCTGGAGTGTTTTCCGACTAGCGGGACACCACTACGAGCAGTACTTC	CAWSVFRLAGHHYEQYF
NA	NA	TRBV5-4	13	TRBJ1-2	TGTGCCAGCAGCCCTGCAGATTCCTATGGCTACACCTTC	CASSPADSYGYTF
NA	NA	TRBV9	15	TRBJ2-2	TGTGCCAGCAGCGTAGTAGGGTCCAACACCGGGGAGCTGTTTTTT	CASSVVGSNTGELFF
NA	NA	TRBV6-6	11	TRBJ2-7	TGTGCCAGCAGTGGAAACTACGAGCAGTACTTC	CASSGNYEQYF
NA	once	TRBV14	13	TRBJ2-7	TGTGCCAGCAGCCGAATGGCAACCTACGAGCAGTACTTC	CASSRMATYEQYF
NA	NA	TRBV20-1	11	TRBJ2-5	TGCAGTGCACAGTTACAAGAGACCCAGTACTTC	CSAQLQETQYF
NA	NA	TRBV6-5	15	TRBJ1-3	TGTGCCAGCAGTTCTTGGACAGAATCTGGAAACACCATATATTTT	CASSSWTESGNTIYF
NA	NA	TRBV5-4	13	TRBJ2-3	TGTGCCAGCAGCTCTACAGGGTCGGATACGCAGTATTTT	CASSSTGSDTQYF
TRBD2	NA	TRBV6-1	16	TRBJ2-7	TGTGCCAGCAGTGAAGTGTTAGCGGGAGTCACCTACGAGCAGTACTTC	CASSEVLAGVTYEQYF
NA	NA	TRBV28	14	TRBJ2-7	TGTGCCAGCAGTTTAGATCTGAGGGCATGGGAGCAGTACTTC	CASSLDLRAWEQYF
TRBD2	NA	TRBV30	14	TRBJ2-7	TGTGCCTGGAGTGGCCTAGCGGGGTCCTACGAGCAGTACTTC	CAWSGLAGSYEQYF
NA	few	TRBV4-3	15	TRBJ2-5	TGCGCCAGCAGCCAAGATAGGACAGTCCAAGAGACCCAGTACTTC	CASSQDRTVQETQYF
NA	NA	TRBV30	13	TRBJ1-1	TGTGCCTGGAGTGTTCGGGCAGCGACTGAAGCTTTCTTT	CAWSVRAATEAFF
TRBD1	NA	TRBV12-5	15	TRBJ1-1	TGTGCTAGTGGTCCCCACGACAGGGTTACCACTGAAGCTTTCTTT	CASGPHDRVTTEAFF
NA	NA	TRBV28	21	TRBJ2-1	TGTGCCAGCAGTCTCATCTTTGCCCTGAGTGGGTTACGGGGGCCCTACAATGAGCAGTTCTTC	CASSLIFALSGLRGPYNEQFF
NA	NA	TRBV30	12	TRBJ2-2	TGTGCCTGGAGCGGGACTCGCGGGGAGCTGTTTTTT	CAWSGTRGELFF
TRBD1	few	TRBV10-1	13	TRBJ2-7	TGCGCCAGCAGTGGACAGGGCTCCTACGAGCAGTACTTC	CASSGQGSYEQYF
NA	NA	TRBV7-6	12	TRBJ1-1	TGTGCCAGCTCTGGAGGGAAGACTGAAGCTTTCTTT	CASSGGKTEAFF
TRBD1	NA	TRBV7-2	16	TRBJ1-2	TGTGCCAGCAGCTTATATACCGGGACAGGGCTGACGGGCTACACCTTC	CASSLYTGTGLTGYTF
NA	NA	TRBV12-5	16	TRBJ2-5	TGTGCTAGTGGTTTTGGGCCTATCCGGGAGCAAGAGACCCAGTACTTC	CASGFGPIREQETQYF
TRBD1	NA	TRBV7-8	22	TRBJ2-6	TGTGCCAGCAGCTTAGCGCGAGTTCGGGACAGGGCTCCTTTTGACGGGGCCAACGTCCTGACTTTC	CASSLARVRDRAPFDGANVLTF
TRBD2	NA	TRBV27	14	TRBJ2-7	TGTGCCAGCAGTCGGACTAGCGGTACCTACGAGCAGTACTTC	CASSRTSGTYEQYF
NA	NA	TRBV12-5	11	TRBJ2-5	TGTGCTAGTGGTTTGGGAGAGACCCAGTACTTC	CASGLGETQYF
NA	NA	TRBV6-5	15	TRBJ1-4	TGTGCCAGCAGGTGGACTCAGGCAACTAATGAAAAACTGTTTTTT	CASRWTQATNEKLFF
NA	NA	TRBV28	16	TRBJ2-5	TGTGCCAGCAGTCAGACCGTCGGGACCTTGAGGAAGACCCAGTACTTC	CASSQTVGTLRKTQYF
TRBD1	once	TRBV27	16	TRBJ1-5	TGTGCCAGCAGTAAACGGACAGGGCTTAACAATCAGCCCCAGCATTTT	CASSKRTGLNNQPQHF
NA	NA	TRBV6-1	13	TRBJ1-2	TGTGCCAGCAGTGAAGCTGTCAGCTATGGCTACACCTTC	CASSEAVSYGYTF
TRBD1	few	TRBV9	15	TRBJ2-2	TGTGCCAGCAGCGTAGGGACAGGGAACACCGGGGAGCTGTTTTTT	CASSVGTGNTGELFF
TRBD1	NA	TRBV30	13	TRBJ1-2	TGTGCCTGGAAGGGACAGGGGAACTATGGCTACACCTTC	CAWKGQGNYGYTF
TRBD2	NA	TRBV14	16	TRBJ2-7	TGTGCCAGCAGCCAGAGACTAGCGGGTGTATCCTACGAGCAGTACTTC	CASSQRLAGVSYEQYF
TRBD2	NA	TRBV14	17	TRBJ2-7	TGTGCCAGCAGCCAACCCTTGGGGGAGGGGTTGACCTACGAGCAGTACTTC	CASSQPLGEGLTYEQYF
TRBD1	NA	TRBV30	14	TRBJ1-4	TGTGCCTGGAACCGTGGGACAGGGGTTGAAAAACTGTTTTTT	CAWNRGTGVEKLFF
NA	NA	TRBV4-1	15	TRBJ1-2	TGCGCCAGCAGCCAGAACAGGGTTCTCAGCTATGGCTACACCTTC	CASSQNRVLSYGYTF
TRBD1	NA	TRBV10-3	17	TRBJ1-2	TGTGCCATCAGTGGGGCCGGGACAGGGGGTGTTTTGTATGGCTACACCTTC	CAISGAGTGGVLYGYTF
NA	NA	TRBV6-1	15	TRBJ1-4	TGTGCCAGCAGTGAGTTCGGGGGTCTGGATGAAAAACTGTTTTTT	CASSEFGGLDEKLFF
TRBD2	NA	TRBV2	15	TRBJ2-1	TGTGCCAGCAGTGATAAAGCGGGAGGCTACAATGAGCAGTTCTTC	CASSDKAGGYNEQFF
NA	once	TRBV27	11	TRBJ1-1	TGTGCCAGCAGTTTAAGGGGGGAAGCTTTCTTT	CASSLRGEAFF
NA	NA	TRBV4-3	13	TRBJ2-5	TGCGCCAGCAGCCAGGACGGATCCGAGACCCAGTACTTC	CASSQDGSETQYF
NA	NA	TRBV15	13	TRBJ1-1	TGTGCCACCAGCATCACAGGGAACACTGAAGCTTTCTTT	CATSITGNTEAFF
NA	NA	TRBV11-3	12	TRBJ2-7	TGTGCCAGCAGCGACGGACCATACGAGCAGTACTTC	CASSDGPYEQYF
NA	NA	TRBV7-3	16	TRBJ2-3	TGTGCCAGCAGCTTAGCATCTGGCGGGAGCACAGATACGCAGTATTTT	CASSLASGGSTDTQYF
TRBD1	few	TRBV5-1	15	TRBJ2-1	TGCGCCAGCAGCTCCGGGACAGGGGTGGTCAATGAGCAGTTCTTC	CASSSGTGVVNEQFF
NA	NA	TRBV11-2	15	TRBJ2-7	TGTGCCAGCAGCTTGGCCGTGGACACCTCCTACGAGCAGTACTTC	CASSLAVDTSYEQYF
NA	NA	TRBV14	12	TRBJ2-7	TGTGCCAGCAGCCATAGCTCCTACGAGCAGTACTTC	CASSHSSYEQYF
NA	NA	TRBV29-1	16	TRBJ1-1	TGCAGCGTTGAAGATCGTGGGAGGGGCCTGAACACTGAAGCTTTCTTT	CSVEDRGRGLNTEAFF